The present T cell receptor (beta chain) was sequenced within a study of Ad26.COV2.S vaccination and SARS-CoV-2 variants. This clone appeared once. Clones were sequenced by immunoSEQ multiplex PCR, and TCRdb holds only the in-frame ones, with some missing. Of some 390,000 clones in the sample, 70% to 90% were seen once. CDR3 length: 10 residues. Germline V gene sequence: CDR1 SGHRS, CDR2 YFSETQ. Trimming left V 7 bases short and J 7 bases short, with 5 bases between. As to treatment: some 19 received Ad26.COV2.S at low or high dose, single or two shots; about 5 received placebo; per-sample allocation not given. Collection of the samples took place on day 63 after the first injection of vaccine or placebo.

The input for sequencing was peripheral blood, taken in a trial of Ad26.COV2.S vaccine versus placebo. This sequence was found in a person aged 18-60 years who received the Ad26.COV2.S COVID-19 vaccine or a placebo. The rearrangement links TRBV5-1 to TRBJ2-2; no clear D gene. The CDR3 bases are TGCGCCAGCGGTGACGGGGAGCTGTTTTTT. It is translated as CASGDGELFF.